The source of this TCR beta chain is a study of OX40 agonist ivuxolimab in advanced cancers. V gave up 2 bases and J gave up 0 bases, with 11 bases separating them. This CDR3 contains 15 residues. CDR1 SGHKS and CDR2 YYEKEE come from the germline V gene (reference sequence). Using immunoSEQ multiplex PCR, the repertoire was profiled, and TCRdb retains in-frame clones only, with some absent. The table shows 70,000 to 95,000 clones, with 75% to 95% occurring only once. This rearrangement joins TRBV5-5 to TRBJ1-2; weak D call: TRBD1 (6 bases). The sequences come from CD4+ or CD8+ T cells sorted from blood, collected in a trial of the OX40 agonist ivuxolimab. This TCR was recovered from an adult with an advanced solid tumor such as melanoma, head and neck, liver or kidney cancer. The CDR3 DNA is TGTGCCAGCAGCTTCCCCGGACAGACTAACTATGGCTACACCTTC. It specifies CASSFPGQTNYGYTF.